The clone carrying this T cell receptor beta chain was observed at least ten times. Its matching antigen is unknown. Researchers made TCR cDNA using 5'RACE template switching, and this step added a universal primer site and UMIs. TCRdb used MiXCR to reprocess the 5' RACE reads, holding one entry per CDR3 protein. The data show about 340,000 distinct CDR3 sequences, 4% seen once. The record originates from a study of T cells after yellow fever vaccination. Study conclusions and caveats: The booster saw the reappearance of most primary-vaccination clones (roughly 95% CD4, 88% CD8).

The V and J ends lost 1 base and 4 bases respectively, with 13 bases between them. The length of the CDR3 is 15 residues. CDR1 and CDR2 from the germline V gene are LGHNA and YSLEER. The V call is TRBV4-3, the J call TRBJ1-2; no firm D call. This receptor was identified in a man aged 18 to 29 who received the YFV17D yellow fever vaccine. The material was PBMCs, obtained 5 days after the yellow fever booster vaccination. CDR3: CASSQGGGDRYGYTF. In nucleotides, the CDR3 is TGCGCCAGCAGCCAAGGGGGAGGTGACCGCTATGGCTACACCTTC.